This TCR beta chain comes out of a study of CD8 T cells in Susac syndrome. V lost 5 bases and J 12 bases, leaving 11 bases between the germline ends. The CDR3 length is 11 residues. Germline-derived CDR1 and CDR2 are MGHDK and SYGVNS. Reverse transcription of roughly 0.5 to 1 ug RNA was carried out with random hexamers. The immunoSEQ assay covered 54 Vbeta and 13 Jbeta segments for CDR3. MiXCR, applied by TCRdb to the immunoSEQ multiplex PCR reads, yields one record per CDR3 protein. The table has approximately 190,000 distinct CDR3 sequences, nearly 97% seen once; the top ten hold 0.098%. TCR beta sequences were obtained from blood CD8+ and CD4+ T cells.

The chain is built from TRBV25-1 and TRBJ2-1, with D tentatively TRBD1 (6 bases). This clonotype originated in a human donor with Susac syndrome. The material sequenced was CD4+ T cells from PBMCs. DNA for the CDR3: TGTGCCAGCAGTCCTGGACAGTTGCAGTTCTTC. It translates to CASSPGQLQFF.